The 20 T cell receptor beta chains in this list originate from one sample, sequenced in a study of blood T cell repertoires in COVID-19. Here immunoSEQ multiplex PCR was the method, and the copy in TCRdb shows in-frame clones only, minus some. This repertoire shows about 340,000 clones, less than 90% found once; its top ten account for less than 9%. Sequencing was carried out using peripheral blood. These receptors all stem from a woman aged 60-75 years with COVID-19, enrolled during active disease.

This chain uses TRBV6-2 or TRBV6-3 with TRBJ1-5; 11 bases line up with TRBD1. The CDR3 loop spans 16 amino acids. J gave up 6 bases and V 4 bases, and 8 bases lay outside the gene matches. Germline-derived CDR1 and CDR2 are MNHEY and SVGEGT. The CDR3 loop is CASSSRSGTGGQPQHF. The CDR3 DNA sequence: TGTGCCAGCAGTTCTCGATCCGGGACAGGGGGTCAGCCCCAGCATTTT.

The chain joins TRBV11-2 to TRBJ1-1; D not resolved. V was trimmed by 1 base and J by 5 bases, leaving 8 bases between them. There are 13 residues in the CDR3. Germline V lookup: CDR1 SGHAT, CDR2 FQNNGV. The CDR3 DNA is TGTGCCAGCAGCTTAGGGCCCCAGACTGAAGCTTTCTTT. It codes for CASSLGPQTEAFF.

This clone was found many times. This rearrangement joins TRBV5-1 to TRBJ1-4; maybe TRBD1 (6 bases). V dropped 5 bases and J dropped 0 bases, with 17 bases sitting between them. CDR3 length equals 17 residues. The germline gives CDR1 SGHRS, CDR2 YFSETQ. CDR3 amino acids: CASSRQGQLATNEKLFF. CDR3 sequence (DNA): TGCGCCAGCAGTCGACAAGGACAGCTTGCAACTAATGAAAAACTGTTTTTT.

The J gene is TRBJ1-2, the V gene TRBV6-6; 7 nucleotides agree with TRBD1. Germline V lookup: CDR1 MNHNY, CDR2 SVGAGI (reference sequence). The CDR3 spans 13 residues. V was pared by 4 bases and J by 4 bases, with 3 bases of the junction left unmatched. In DNA, the CDR3 is TGTGCCAGCAGTTTGACAGGGACCTATGGCTACACCTTC. Encoded protein: CASSLTGTYGYTF.

This clone was picked up a small number of times. V is TRBV30 and J is TRBJ2-5; no firm D call. Germline lookup yields CDR1 GTSNPN and CDR2 SVGIG (reference sequence). The ends were cut back, 4 bases at V and 7 bases at J, with 16 bases in the middle. This CDR3 contains 13 residues. In nucleotides, the CDR3 is TGTGCCTGGACTCACACCCTTCCCCGGACCCAGTACTTC. Residues: CAWTHTLPRTQYF.

V and J are TRBV9 and TRBJ2-1, with a tentative D call TRBD2 (6 bases). Germline V lookup: CDR1 SGDLS, CDR2 YYNGEE. V gave up 0 bases and J gave up 6 bases, with 10 bases separating them. The CDR3 sequence is 14 residues long. The DNA of the CDR3 is TGTGCCAGCAGCGTAGCTTGGGACTTCAATGAGCAGTTCTTC. It translates to CASSVAWDFNEQFF. Full variable domain (remainder filled in from reference TRBV9 and TRBJ2-1): DSGVTQTPKHLITATGQRVTLRCSPRSGDLSVYWYQQSLDQGLQFLIQYYNGEERAKGNILERFSAQQFPDLHSELNLSSLELGDSALYFCASSVAWDFNEQFFGPGTRLTVL.

This chain connects TRBV4-1 to TRBJ2-5, with D tentatively TRBD2 (6 bases). Germline assignment: CDR1 MGHRA and CDR2 YSYEKL. The V end was cut by 2 bases, the J end by 4 bases, with 14 bases between. This CDR3 spans 15 amino acids. The chain's CDR3 is CASSQQRATGETQYF. CDR3 in DNA: TGCGCCAGCAGCCAACAGCGGGCGACGGGAGAGACCCAGTACTTC.

The CDR3 bases are TGCAGCGTTACAGGGGGCGATGGCTACACCTTC. Protein sequence: CSVTGGDGYTF. This rearrangement joins TRBV29-1 to TRBJ1-2, with 9 bases that match TRBD1. The V and J ends lost 5 bases and 6 bases, in that order; junction bases with no gene match: 1. The CDR3 consists of 11 residues. Germline-derived CDR1 and CDR2 are SQVTM and ANQGSEA.

The chain is built from TRBV12-3 or TRBV12-4 and TRBJ1-2; TRBD1 might be the D (5 bases). The ends were cut back, 10 bases at V and 2 bases at J, with 14 bases in the middle. This CDR3 has 13 amino acids. The CDR3 sequence: CATWGGLNYGYTF. The DNA for the CDR3 is TGTGCCACCTGGGGGGGACTCAACTATGGCTACACCTTC.

CDR3 in DNA: TGTGCCTGGAGTAGACAGGGGGTAGGGCCCCAGCATTTT. Encoded protein: CAWSRQGVGPQHF. The chain employs TRBV30 and TRBJ1-5; TRBD1 agrees at 9 bases. The length of the CDR3 is 13 residues. J gave up 9 bases and V 2 bases, and 5 bases lay outside the gene matches. The germline V gene encodes CDR1 GTSNPN and CDR2 SVGIG (reference sequence).

The chain carries TRBV9 and TRBJ1-2; 12 nucleotides align to TRBD1. Germline V gene data show CDR1 as SGDLS and CDR2 as YYNGEE. CDR3 length equals 15 residues. J was trimmed by 5 bases and V by 4 bases; bases with no gene match: 6. CDR3 coding DNA: TGTGCCAGCAGCCCAGGGGACAGGGGGCTGTATGGCTACACCTTC. Translation gives CASSPGDRGLYGYTF.

V and J are TRBV11-3 and TRBJ2-1, with D hard to call. The CDR3 length is 14 residues. The germline V gene encodes CDR1 SGHNT and CDR2 YENEEA. Deletions cut 3 bases from V and 10 bases from J, with 16 bases between. Written as DNA, the CDR3 is TGTGCCAGCAGCTTTTCTTTGGGCCGCCCCGAGCAGTTCTTC. Translating gives CASSFSLGRPEQFF.

The chain links TRBV11-2 to TRBJ2-4, with D possibly TRBD1 on 5 matching bases. This CDR3 has 15 residues. Germline values: CDR1 SGHAT, CDR2 FQNNGV. The V gene lost 1 base and the J gene lost 0 bases, with 7 bases spanning the gap. The CDR3 sequence is CASSLGRAAKNIQYF. The CDR3 DNA reads as TGTGCCAGCAGCTTAGGCAGGGCAGCCAAAAACATTCAGTACTTC. Together with reference TRBV11-2 and TRBJ2-4, the CDR3 gives the full variable domain: EAGVAQSPRYKIIEKRQSVAFWCNPISGHATLYWYQQILGQGPKLLIQFQNNGVVDDSQLPKDRFSAERLKGVDSTLKIQPAKLEDSAVYLCASSLGRAAKNIQYFGAGTRLSVL.

The chain recombines TRBV7-6 with TRBJ1-6, with a tentative D call TRBD1 (6 bases). Trimming left V 5 bases short and J 9 bases short, with 23 bases between. The CDR3 covers 17 residues. The germline V gene encodes CDR1 SGHVS and CDR2 FNYEAQ. The CDR3, as DNA: TGTGCCAGCAGCCCAGAATCGGGACACCGACCGGGTTCACCCCTCCACTTT. As protein: CASSPESGHRPGSPLHF.

The genes are TRBV6-2 or TRBV6-3 and TRBJ1-2, with D possibly matching TRBD1 (6 bases). In germline, CDR1 is MNHEY, CDR2 SVGEGT. The CDR3 totals 14 residues. Trimming stripped 3 bases from V and 4 bases from J, with 12 bases between. CDR3 bases: TGTGCCAGCAGTTATCGGGACACGGCCTATGGCTACACCTTC. Translation: CASSYRDTAYGYTF.

In this sample, this clone turned up a few times. The J gene is TRBJ1-1, the V gene TRBV27; D gene ambiguous. The CDR3 is made up of 13 amino acids. Trimming took 3 bases from V and 4 from J, leaving 9 bases between them. Germline V CDR1 and CDR2: MNHEY, SMNVEV (reference sequence). For the CDR3, the DNA is TGTGCCAGCAGTTTTAACGGTGGCACTGAAGCTTTCTTT. This encodes CASSFNGGTEAFF.

This sequence joins TRBV27 and TRBJ1-2; 7 bases are a match to TRBD1. Trimming took 6 bases from V and 8 from J; bases not matched to a gene: 15. The CDR3 loop spans 15 amino acids. The germline CDR1 and CDR2 sequences are MNHEY and SMNVEV (reference sequence). The CDR3 region is CASRQGSPTMSGYTF. DNA of the CDR3: TGTGCCAGCAGACAGGGGTCGCCAACTATGTCGGGCTACACCTTC.

V and J are TRBV29-1 and TRBJ1-5; 8 nucleotides agree with TRBD1. The CDR3 has 13 residues. Trimming at V came to 4 bases and at J to 6 bases, leaving 5 bases not matched to a gene. Germline V CDR1 and CDR2: SQVTM, ANQGSEA. The CDR3 sequence: CSVVPGGGQPQHF. In nucleotides, the CDR3 is TGCAGCGTTGTCCCAGGGGGCGGTCAGCCCCAGCATTTT.

In its sample, this clone was seen once. This chain links TRBV14 with TRBJ1-2; D not resolved. This CDR3 region has 15 residues. Trimming took off 4 bases at V and 4 bases at J, with 16 bases between the two ends. CDR1 is SGHDN and CDR2 is FVKESK in the germline V gene. CDR3 sequence reads: CASSLPGRSIYGYTF. For the CDR3, the DNA is TGTGCCAGCAGCCTCCCTGGTCGGAGCATCTATGGCTACACCTTC.

Points on this clone: Other DNA sequences from this sample encode an identical CDR3 as well. The chain employs TRBV7-2 and TRBJ2-7; tentatively, D is TRBD2 (5 bases). Trimming took 1 base from V and 0 from J, leaving 7 bases between them. The V gene's germline CDR1 is SGHTA and CDR2 FQGNSA. The CDR3 is made up of 14 amino acids. CDR3 sequence reads: CASSLVRGSYEQYF. CDR3 in DNA: TGTGCCAGCAGCTTAGTACGGGGCTCCTACGAGCAGTACTTC.